These 25 T cell receptor beta chains were sequenced from one sample in a study of T cell responses to AZD1222 COVID-19 vaccine. The repertoire was sequenced with immunoSEQ multiplex PCR; TCRdb's copy has only in-frame clones and lacks some. Of 200,000 or so clones in the sample, roughly 93% were seen once. Specimen: peripheral blood, collected on day 0 of AZD1222 vaccination. All receptors come from an adult in good health.

This sequence joins TRBV28 and TRBJ1-6, with a tentative D call TRBD1 (6 bases). Germline V gene sequence: CDR1 MDHEN, CDR2 SYDVKM. With 6 bases removed from V and 10 bases from J, the gap between germline ends came to 19 bases. The CDR3 is 15 residues long. CDR3 loop: CASSSPRGSSSPLHF. The DNA of the CDR3 is TGTGCCAGCAGCTCCCCCAGGGGCAGTAGCTCACCCCTCCACTTT. The entire variable domain, with the rest obtained from reference TRBV28 and TRBJ1-6, is as follows: DVKVTQSSRYLVKRTGEKVFLECVQDMDHENMFWYRQDPGLGLRLIYFSYDVKMKEKGDIPEGYSVSREKKERFSLILESASTNQTSMYLCASSSPRGSSSPLHFGNGTRLTVT.

The genes are TRBV12-2 and TRBJ2-1; the table calls TRBD1, which could not be checked here. TRBV12-2 is described as a pseudogene. The CDR3 is 11 amino acids. For the CDR3, the DNA is TGTGCAAGTCGTCAGAACAGTGAGCAGTTCTTC. Translation: CASRQNSEQFF.

The chain couples TRBV9 to TRBJ1-4; D is ambiguous. V was clipped by 0 bases and J by 0 bases, with 6 bases between them. CDR3 length: 15 residues. Germline-derived CDR1 and CDR2 are SGDLS and YYNGEE. Here the CDR3 reads CASSVGGATNEKLFF. The CDR3 bases are TGTGCCAGCAGCGTAGGGGGAGCAACTAATGAAAAACTGTTTTTT.

This CDR3 is CASSPWTGRQETQYF. The CDR3 DNA sequence: TGTGCCAGCAGTCCTTGGACAGGAAGACAAGAGACCCAGTACTTC. This chain connects TRBV28 to TRBJ2-5; TRBD1 agrees at 7 bases. From germline, CDR1 is MDHEN and CDR2 SYDVKM. This CDR3 comprises 15 residues. V was pared by 5 bases and J by 2 bases, with 8 bases of the junction left unmatched.

This clone was observed once. V usage is TRBV5-8 and J usage is TRBJ2-1; D unresolved. The V end lost 5 bases, the J end lost 11 bases, and 14 bases lay between the germline ends. CDR1 SGHTS and CDR2 YDEGEE come from the germline V gene. This CDR3 has 12 amino acids. DNA of the CDR3: TGTGCCAGCAGGCTTTCGAGTAAACAGCAGTTCTTC. This sequence encodes CASRLSSKQQFF. Drawing the rest from reference TRBV5-8 and TRBJ2-1, the complete variable domain is EAGVTQSPTHLIKTRGQQATLRCSPISGHTSVYWYQQALGLGLQFLLWYDEGEERNRGNFPPRFSGRQFPNYSSELNVNALELEDSALYLCASRLSSKQQFFGPGTRLTVL.

This clone came up once. This sequence joins TRBV4-1 and TRBJ2-1, with a weak D call TRBD1 (6 bases). The CDR3 is 16 amino acids. Trimming left V 3 bases short and J 8 bases short, with 20 bases between. Germline lookup yields CDR1 MGHRA and CDR2 YSYEKL. The CDR3 nucleotides are TGCGCCAGCAGCCAGCCCAATTTGGACAGTTTGGATGAGCAGTTCTTC. This encodes CASSQPNLDSLDEQFF.

This clone appeared a few times. The genes are TRBV2 and TRBJ1-6, with D possibly matching TRBD1 (6 bases). Germline V gives CDR1 SNHLY, CDR2 FYNNEI. V was clipped by 4 bases and J by 10 bases, with 11 bases between them. The CDR3 has 13 residues. DNA for the CDR3: TGTGCCAGCAGTGGGGCCAGGGGATCACCCCTCCACTTT. Translated, it gives CASSGARGSPLHF.

CDR3 DNA: TGTGCCAGCAGCGTATCTAGCGGGCAGTACAATGAGCAGTTCTTC. Translated, it gives CASSVSSGQYNEQFF. The chain recombines TRBV11-3 with TRBJ2-1, with TRBD2 identical over 8 bases. V was clipped by 5 bases and J by 4 bases; unmatched bases: 7. The CDR3 extends over 15 amino acids. Germline assignment: CDR1 SGHNT and CDR2 YENEEA.

The chain employs TRBV9 and TRBJ2-1; 13 nucleotides match TRBD2. V lost 5 bases and J lost 4; bases outside the gene matches: 3. The CDR3 has 15 residues. The germline V gene encodes CDR1 SGDLS and CDR2 YYNGEE. Here the CDR3 reads CASRPGLAGYNEQFF. In DNA, the CDR3 is TGTGCCAGCAGACCGGGACTAGCGGGATACAATGAGCAGTTCTTC.

This clone came up a few times. The gene calls are TRBV19 and TRBJ2-7; no definite D call. Germline CDR1 is LNHDA and CDR2 is SQIVND (reference sequence). The CDR3 contains 10 residues. V lost 10 bases and J 7 bases, leaving 11 bases between the germline ends. The CDR3 is CATFGLEQYF. As DNA, the CDR3 is TGTGCCACATTTGGATTAGAGCAGTACTTC.

The chain carries TRBV6-1 and TRBJ1-2, with 9 nucleotides matching TRBD1. CDR1 and CDR2 from the germline V gene are MNHNS and SASEGT. V shed 1 base and J 8 bases; nucleotides not matched to a gene: 8. The length of the CDR3 is 15 residues. Written as DNA, the CDR3 is TGTGCCAGCAGTGAAGGAGGACAGGGGATGTTCGGCTACACCTTC. Its translation: CASSEGGQGMFGYTF.

The chain employs TRBV25-1 and TRBJ1-5; the match to TRBD1 covers 9 bases. Germline assignment: CDR1 MGHDK and CDR2 SYGVNS. The CDR3 length is 15 residues. V lost 1 base and J lost 7; bases outside the gene matches: 5. The CDR3 sequence is CASSEWGQGRQPQHF. The DNA of the CDR3 is TGTGCCAGCAGTGAATGGGGACAGGGCCGCCAGCCCCAGCATTTT.

V usage is TRBV7-8 and J usage is TRBJ1-1; no clear D gene. The CDR3 consists of 14 residues. Trimming shortened V by 2 bases and J by 3 bases, and 10 bases separated the two germline ends. The germline V gene encodes CDR1 SGHVS and CDR2 FQNEAQ. The CDR3 spells CASSLTAGDTEAFF. The DNA for the CDR3 is TGTGCCAGCAGCTTAACAGCTGGGGACACTGAAGCTTTCTTT. Looking up the rest from reference TRBV7-8 and TRBJ1-1 gives the full variable domain: GAGVSQSPRYKVAKRGQDVALRCDPISGHVSLFWYQQALGQGPEFLTYFQNEAQLDKSGLPSDRFFAERPEGSVSTLKIQRTQQEDSAVYLCASSLTAGDTEAFFGQGTRLTVV.

The CDR3 sequence is CASSLRGEEDEQFF. CDR3 nucleotide sequence: TGTGCCAGCAGCTTAAGAGGGGAGGAGGATGAGCAGTTCTTC. V gene TRBV7-3 combines with J gene TRBJ2-1; perhaps TRBD2 as D (6 bases). The germline V and J ends were trimmed by 1 base and 8 bases, with 12 bases remaining between them. CDR1 is SGHTA, CDR2 FQGTGA, per germline. The CDR3 is 14 amino acids. Filled out from reference TRBV7-3 and TRBJ2-1, the complete variable domain reads GAGVSQTPSNKVTEKGKYVELRCDPISGHTALYWYRQSLGQGPEFLIYFQGTGAADDSGLPNDRFFAVRPEGSVSTLKIQRTERGDSAVYLCASSLRGEEDEQFFGPGTRLTVL.

The chain has TRBV4-2 and TRBJ2-5, with 8 bases matching TRBD2. V was pared by 4 bases and J by 5 bases, with 6 bases of the junction left unmatched. CDR1 is LGHNA, CDR2 YNFKEQ, per germline. The CDR3 has 14 amino acids. DNA of the CDR3: TGTGCCAGCAGCCCCGGGGGGGGTTGGGAGACCCAGTACTTC. Amino acids: CASSPGGGWETQYF.

This clone appeared a few times. The rearrangement uses TRBV5-1 and TRBJ2-1; 7 bases line up with TRBD1. The V gene's germline CDR1 is SGHRS and CDR2 YFSETQ. J was trimmed by 12 bases and V by 3 bases; bases with no gene match: 9. The CDR3 contains 13 residues. CDR3: CASSYNDRDRQFF. The CDR3, as DNA: TGCGCCAGCAGCTATAACGACAGGGACCGGCAGTTCTTC.

The chain links TRBV4-2 to TRBJ1-3; possible D gene TRBD1, 5 bases. Looked up from germline, CDR1 is LGHNA and CDR2 is YNFKEQ. V was clipped by 0 bases and J by 0 bases, with 12 bases between them. CDR3 length equals 17 residues. CDR3 in amino acids: CASSQDSQGSSGNTIYF. The CDR3 DNA reads as TGTGCCAGCAGCCAAGATTCCCAGGGTAGCTCTGGAAACACCATATATTTT.

This clone was seen only once. The V and J genes are TRBV7-2 and TRBJ1-5; D is undetermined. Germline V CDR1 and CDR2: SGHTA, FQGNSA. The CDR3 has 13 residues. V dropped 2 bases and J dropped 7 bases, with 9 bases sitting between them. The CDR3 nucleotides are TGTGCCAGCAGCTTATCGGTGGGCCAGCCCCAGCATTTT. Translating gives CASSLSVGQPQHF. Full variable domain (rest looked up from reference TRBV7-2 and TRBJ1-5): GAGVSQSPSNKVTEKGKDVELRCDPISGHTALYWYRQSLGQGLEFLIYFQGNSAPDKSGLPSDRFSAERTGGSVSTLTIQRTQQEDSAVYLCASSLSVGQPQHFGDGTRLSIL.

V gene TRBV5-1 combines with J gene TRBJ1-3, with no clear D. The germline CDR1 and CDR2 sequences are SGHRS and YFSETQ. Trimming took 1 base from V and 0 from J, leaving 11 bases between them. This CDR3 has 16 residues. The CDR3 loop reads CASSLWGSSSGNTIYF. DNA for the CDR3: TGCGCCAGCAGCTTGTGGGGTAGCAGCTCTGGAAACACCATATATTTT.

The V call is TRBV30, the J call TRBJ1-1; no definite D call. The length of the CDR3 is 18 residues. The V end lost 0 bases, the J end lost 4 bases, and 24 bases lay between the germline ends. The germline CDR1 and CDR2 sequences are GTSNPN and SVGIG (reference sequence). CDR3 DNA sequence: TGTGCCTGGAGTGTGAGTCGTGGCTTGGGGTATATGGCCACTGAAGCTTTCTTT. This encodes CAWSVSRGLGYMATEAFF.

The CDR3: CAIQTGEYGYTF. CDR3 in DNA: TGTGCCATCCAAACAGGGGAATACGGCTACACCTTC. The V and J genes are TRBV10-3 and TRBJ1-2; 7 bases match TRBD1. Trimming removed 8 bases from V and 8 bases from J; junction bases left unmatched: 8. The germline V gene encodes CDR1 ENHRY and CDR2 SYGVKD. The CDR3 extends over 12 amino acids.

The chain uses TRBV7-3 and TRBJ1-1; TRBD1 agrees at 8 bases. The CDR3 covers 13 residues. V trimming: 5 bases; J trimming: 4 bases; junction bases outside the gene matches: 3. Germline CDR1 SGHTA, CDR2 FQGTGA. CDR3 protein: CASSTDRVTEAFF. CDR3 bases: TGTGCCAGCAGCACGGACAGGGTCACTGAAGCTTTCTTT.

This rearrangement joins TRBV2 to TRBJ1-1; D gene ambiguous. This CDR3 is built from 15 residues. Germline CDR1 SNHLY, CDR2 FYNNEI. Between the trimmed V and J ends, which lost 7 bases and 1 base, there was a span of 16 bases. The CDR3 loop reads CASIDPPAKNTEAFF. In nucleotides, the CDR3 is TGTGCCAGCATCGACCCCCCCGCAAAGAACACTGAAGCTTTCTTT.

The chain carries TRBV6-5 and TRBJ2-7, with D maybe TRBD1 (5 bases). Germline CDR1 reads MNHEY; CDR2 reads SVGAGI. Deletions cut 4 bases from V and 4 bases from J, with 8 bases between. The CDR3 has 12 residues. The CDR3: CASSSPGYEQYF. The DNA of the CDR3 is TGTGCCAGCAGTTCACCAGGGTACGAGCAGTACTTC.

The V gene is TRBV11-1, the J gene TRBJ1-1; D possibly corresponds to TRBD1 (6 bases). The germline V gene has CDR1 SGHAT and CDR2 FQDESV (reference sequence). This CDR3 region has 15 residues. Trimming pared 4 bases from V and 9 bases from J, leaving 21 bases between. CDR3 sequence (DNA): TGTGCCAGCAGCTACTTACTGACAGGTAGGACTAAAGCTTTCTTT. Amino acid sequence: CASSYLLTGRTKAFF.